Described below is a single T cell receptor beta chain sequence and its context. At the DNA level, this CDR3 is encoded by other sequences in the same sample as well. The CDR3 runs to 15 residues. The germline V gene encodes CDR1 SGHRS and CDR2 YFSETQ. The V and J ends lost 4 bases and 1 base respectively, with 12 bases between them. The record originates from a study of blood T cell repertoires in COVID-19. Per the study methods: Scientists estimated how many nucleated cells there were by amplifying reference gene primers. This table comes from immunoSEQ multiplex PCR, and its TCRdb copy is limited to in-frame clones, with some not included. V and J calls and clone size are as listed in that table; D and trimming were resolved from the DNA. The sample contains about 240,000 clones, roughly 82% of which appear only once.

This sequence was found in a woman aged 70-85 years with acute or convalescent COVID-19. The chain recombines TRBV5-1 with TRBJ1-3; TRBD1 is a possible D gene (6 bases). Specimen: peripheral blood. The CDR3 nucleotides read TGCGCCAGCAGCCTACAGGGTGTATCTGGAAACACCATATATTTT. The encoded protein is CASSLQGVSGNTIYF.